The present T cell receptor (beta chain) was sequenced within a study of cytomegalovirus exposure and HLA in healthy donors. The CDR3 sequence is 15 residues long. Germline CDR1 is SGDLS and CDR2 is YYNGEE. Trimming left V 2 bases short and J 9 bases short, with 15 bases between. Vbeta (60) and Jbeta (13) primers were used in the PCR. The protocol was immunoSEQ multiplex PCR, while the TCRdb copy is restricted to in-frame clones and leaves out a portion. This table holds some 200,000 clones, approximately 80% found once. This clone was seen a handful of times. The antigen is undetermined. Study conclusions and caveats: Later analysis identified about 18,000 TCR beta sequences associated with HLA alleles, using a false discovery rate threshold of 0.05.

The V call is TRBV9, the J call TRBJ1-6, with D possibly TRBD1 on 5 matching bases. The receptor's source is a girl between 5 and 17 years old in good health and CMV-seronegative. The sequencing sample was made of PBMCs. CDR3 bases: TGTGCCAGCAGCGTCTCATTGCAGGGTAGTTCACCCCTCCACTTT. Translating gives CASSVSLQGSSPLHF.